Listed here are 5 T cell receptor beta chains from one sample, sequenced in a study of blood T cell repertoires in COVID-19. The protocol was immunoSEQ multiplex PCR, while the TCRdb copy is restricted to in-frame clones and leaves out a portion. The data contain about 370,000 clones, around 92% of them singletons. The sample taken for sequencing was peripheral blood. These receptors came from a woman between 25 and 40 years old with COVID-19, enrolled during active disease.

This chain uses TRBV5-5 with TRBJ1-4, with D possibly TRBD1 on 5 matching bases. V was clipped by 1 base and J by 5 bases, with 9 bases between them. The CDR3 has 14 amino acids. The germline V gene encodes CDR1 SGHKS and CDR2 YYEKEE (reference sequence). CDR3 sequence (DNA): TGTGCCAGCAGCTTGACAGGTCAAAATGAAAAACTGTTTTTT. Its translation is CASSLTGQNEKLFF. Together with reference TRBV5-5 and TRBJ1-4, the CDR3 gives the full variable domain: DAGVTQSPTHLIKTRGQQVTLRCSPISGHKSVSWYQQVLGQGPQFIFQYYEKEERGRGNFPDRFSARQFPNYSSELNVNALLLGDSALYLCASSLTGQNEKLFFGSGTQLSVL.

In this sample, this clone turned up once. This chain uses TRBV7-2 with TRBJ2-1; TRBD2 matches 9 bases. Germline CDR1 and CDR2: SGHTA and FQGNSA. The V and J ends lost 3 bases and 5 bases, in that order; junction bases with no gene match: 8. This CDR3 has 16 residues. The CDR3 is CASSFAGLATDNEQFF. The CDR3 DNA reads TGTGCCAGCAGCTTCGCAGGACTAGCGACGGACAATGAGCAGTTCTTC.

The chain has TRBV25-1 and TRBJ1-5, with D perhaps matching TRBD1 (5 bases). The CDR3 runs 16 residues. Trimming pared 7 bases from V and 3 bases from J, leaving 19 bases between. Germline-derived CDR1 and CDR2 are MGHDK and SYGVNS. The CDR3 spells CASTHPQGLPNQPQHF. CDR3 DNA: TGTGCCAGCACCCACCCCCAGGGACTGCCCAATCAGCCCCAGCATTTT.

The chain combines TRBV11-2 with TRBJ2-4; 8 positions match TRBD2. This CDR3 is built from 14 residues. V was clipped by 5 bases and J by 6 bases; unmatched bases: 6. Germline CDR1 reads SGHAT; CDR2 reads FQNNGV. Written as DNA, the CDR3 is TGTGCCAGCAGCCCTGGGACTAGTAGAAACATTCAGTACTTC. Translation gives CASSPGTSRNIQYF.

The chain recombines TRBV3-1 (or the pseudogene TRBV3-2) with TRBJ2-7, with 10 bases lining up with TRBD1. Germline V lookup: CDR1 LGHDT, CDR2 YNNKEL (reference sequence). The V segment lost 3 bases and the J segment 0 bases; nucleotides outside the gene matches: 5. The CDR3 spans 16 residues. This chain's CDR3 is CASSQAGQGSSYEQYF. CDR3 nucleotides: TGTGCCAGCAGCCAGGCGGGACAGGGGAGCTCCTACGAGCAGTACTTC.